The 2 T cell receptor beta chains below come from one sample, sequenced in a study of shared clonotypes between healthy human individuals. TCRdb's copy holds only in-frame clones and misses some; the assay was immunoSEQ multiplex PCR. Of roughly 95,000 clones listed, less than 50% are singletons. The sample was PBMCs. These receptors were collected from a woman in her thirties or forties in good health. Some clones in this sample may be carry-over from other donors' samples.

This clone appeared many times. The V and J genes are TRBV11-3 and TRBJ2-7; D is uncertain. Deletions cut 6 bases from V and 2 bases from J, with 17 bases between. CDR1 is SGHNT, CDR2 YENEEA, per germline. The CDR3 extends over 15 amino acids. CDR3 nucleotide sequence: TGTGCCAGCAGTTTCCTCCGCTACTCACCCTACGAGCAGTACTTC. Translated: CASSFLRYSPYEQYF.

V is TRBV19 and J is TRBJ2-1, with 11 bases fitting TRBD2. Germline V gene data show CDR1 as LNHDA and CDR2 as SQIVND (reference sequence). V gave up 3 bases and J gave up 4 bases; unmatched junction bases: 5. This CDR3 spans 16 amino acids. The CDR3 DNA sequence: TGTGCCAGTAGTATGGGACTAGCGGAGATATACAATGAGCAGTTCTTC. This translates into CASSMGLAEIYNEQFF. The full variable domain, rest sourced from reference TRBV19 and TRBJ2-1, is DGGITQSPKYLFRKEGQNVTLSCEQNLNHDAMYWYRQDPGQGLRLIYYSQIVNDFQKGDIAEGYSVSREKKESFPLTVTSAQKNPTAFYLCASSMGLAEIYNEQFFGPGTRLTVL.